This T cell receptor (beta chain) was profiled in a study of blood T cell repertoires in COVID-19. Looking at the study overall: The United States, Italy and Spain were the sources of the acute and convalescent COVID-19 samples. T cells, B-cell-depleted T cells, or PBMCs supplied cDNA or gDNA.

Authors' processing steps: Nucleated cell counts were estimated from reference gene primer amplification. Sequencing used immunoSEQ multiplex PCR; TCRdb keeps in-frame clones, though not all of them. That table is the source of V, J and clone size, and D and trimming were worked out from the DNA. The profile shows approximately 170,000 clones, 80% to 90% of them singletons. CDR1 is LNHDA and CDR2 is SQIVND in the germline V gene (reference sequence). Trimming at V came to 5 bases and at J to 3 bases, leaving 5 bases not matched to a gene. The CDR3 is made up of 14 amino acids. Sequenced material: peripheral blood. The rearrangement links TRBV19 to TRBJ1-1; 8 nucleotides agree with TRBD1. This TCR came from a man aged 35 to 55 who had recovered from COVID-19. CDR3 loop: CASSDQGAYTEAFF. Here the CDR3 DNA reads TGTGCCAGTAGTGATCAGGGGGCTTACACTGAAGCTTTCTTT.